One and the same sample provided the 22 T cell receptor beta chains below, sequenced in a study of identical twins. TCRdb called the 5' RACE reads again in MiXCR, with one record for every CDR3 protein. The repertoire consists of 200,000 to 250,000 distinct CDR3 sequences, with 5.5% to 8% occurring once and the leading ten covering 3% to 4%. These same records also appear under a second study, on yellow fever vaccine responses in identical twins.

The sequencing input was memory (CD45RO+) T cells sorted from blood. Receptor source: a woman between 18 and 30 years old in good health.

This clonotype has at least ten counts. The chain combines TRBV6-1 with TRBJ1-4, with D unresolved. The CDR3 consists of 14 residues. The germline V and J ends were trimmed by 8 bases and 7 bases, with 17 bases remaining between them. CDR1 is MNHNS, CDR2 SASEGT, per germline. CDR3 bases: TGTGCCAGCCAACAAACTCGGTCGCGTGAAAAACTGTTTTTT. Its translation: CASQQTRSREKLFF.

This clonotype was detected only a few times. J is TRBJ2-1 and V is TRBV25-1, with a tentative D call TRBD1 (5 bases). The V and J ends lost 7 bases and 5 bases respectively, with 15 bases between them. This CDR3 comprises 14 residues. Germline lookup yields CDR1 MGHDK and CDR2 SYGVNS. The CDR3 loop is CASTTQELDNEQFF. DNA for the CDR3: TGTGCCAGCACTACACAGGAGTTAGACAATGAGCAGTTCTTC.

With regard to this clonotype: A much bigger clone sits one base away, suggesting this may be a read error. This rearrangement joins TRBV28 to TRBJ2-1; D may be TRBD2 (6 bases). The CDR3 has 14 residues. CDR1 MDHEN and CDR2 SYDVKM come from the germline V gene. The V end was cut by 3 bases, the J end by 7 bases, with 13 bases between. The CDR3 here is CASSFRLVHNEQFF. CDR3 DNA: TGTGCCAGCAGTTTTCGACTAGTCCATAATGAGCAGTTCTTC.

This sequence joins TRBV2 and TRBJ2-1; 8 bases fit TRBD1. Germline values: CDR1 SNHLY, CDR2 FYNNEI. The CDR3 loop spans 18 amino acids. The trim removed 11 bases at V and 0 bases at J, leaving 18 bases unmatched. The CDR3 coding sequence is TGTGCCTTCAGTTTATCGGGGACAGGACTGAGCTCCTACAATGAGCAGTTCTTC. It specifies CAFSLSGTGLSSYNEQFF.

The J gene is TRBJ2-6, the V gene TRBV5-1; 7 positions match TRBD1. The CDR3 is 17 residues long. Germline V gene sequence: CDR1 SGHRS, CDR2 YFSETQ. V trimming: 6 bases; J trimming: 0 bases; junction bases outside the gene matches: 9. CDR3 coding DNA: TGCGCCAGCACCCCAACGGGACAGTACTCTGGGGCCAACGTCCTGACTTTC. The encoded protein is CASTPTGQYSGANVLTF.

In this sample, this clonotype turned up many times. The DNA of the CDR3 is TGTGCCATCAGTGAGGGTGTTGGGATGGGAGAGACCCAGTACTTC. Its translation is CAISEGVGMGETQYF. The V gene is TRBV10-3, the J gene TRBJ2-5; D not certain. The V gene's germline CDR1 is ENHRY and CDR2 SYGVKD. The CDR3 runs to 15 residues. V lost 2 bases and J lost 4, with 14 bases in between.

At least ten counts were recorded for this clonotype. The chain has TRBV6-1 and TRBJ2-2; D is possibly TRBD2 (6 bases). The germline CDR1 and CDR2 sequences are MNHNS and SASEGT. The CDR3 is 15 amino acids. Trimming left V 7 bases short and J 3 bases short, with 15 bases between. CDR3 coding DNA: TGTGCCAGCAAGATCGAGGCGGGGTACACCGGGGAGCTGTTTTTT. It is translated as CASKIEAGYTGELFF.

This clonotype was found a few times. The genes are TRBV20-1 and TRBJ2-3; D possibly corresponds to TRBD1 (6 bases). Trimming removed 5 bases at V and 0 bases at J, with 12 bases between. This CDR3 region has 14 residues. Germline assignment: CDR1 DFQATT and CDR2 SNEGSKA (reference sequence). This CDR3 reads CSALTGISTDTQYF. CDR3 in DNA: TGCAGTGCTCTAACAGGGATAAGCACAGATACGCAGTATTTT.

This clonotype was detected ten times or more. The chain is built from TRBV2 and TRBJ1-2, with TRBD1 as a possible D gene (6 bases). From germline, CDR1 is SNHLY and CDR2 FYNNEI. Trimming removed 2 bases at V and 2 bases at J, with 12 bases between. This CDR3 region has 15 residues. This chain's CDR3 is CASSETWTVNYGYTF. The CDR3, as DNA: TGTGCCAGCAGTGAAACCTGGACAGTAAACTATGGCTACACCTTC.

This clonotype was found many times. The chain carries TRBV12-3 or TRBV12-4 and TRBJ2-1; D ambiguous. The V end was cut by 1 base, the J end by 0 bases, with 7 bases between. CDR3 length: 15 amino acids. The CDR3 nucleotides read TGTGCCAGCAGTTTAGAGAGAAGCTCCTACAATGAGCAGTTCTTC. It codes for CASSLERSSYNEQFF.

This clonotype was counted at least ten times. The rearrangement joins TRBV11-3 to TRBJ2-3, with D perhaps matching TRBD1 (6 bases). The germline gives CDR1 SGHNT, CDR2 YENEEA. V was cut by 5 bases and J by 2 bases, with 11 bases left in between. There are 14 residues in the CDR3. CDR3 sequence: CASSRGQSTDTQYF. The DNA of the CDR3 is TGTGCCAGCAGCCGCGGACAGTCCACAGATACGCAGTATTTT.

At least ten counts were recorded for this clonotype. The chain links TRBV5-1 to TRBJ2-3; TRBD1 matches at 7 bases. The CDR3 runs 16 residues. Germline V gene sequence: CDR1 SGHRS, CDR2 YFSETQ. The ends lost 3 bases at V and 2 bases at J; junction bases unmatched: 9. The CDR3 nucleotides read TGCGCCAGCAGCTCATCCCTGGGACAGTTCACAGATACGCAGTATTTT. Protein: CASSSSLGQFTDTQYF.

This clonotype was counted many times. CDR3 sequence: CASSGFQETQYF. In nucleotides, the CDR3 is TGTGCCAGCAGCGGTTTTCAAGAGACCCAGTACTTC. J is TRBJ2-5 and V is TRBV7-9; no clear D. Germline lookup yields CDR1 SEHNR and CDR2 FQNEAQ (reference sequence). The V gene lost 5 bases and the J gene lost 2 bases, with 6 bases spanning the gap. This CDR3 region has 12 residues.

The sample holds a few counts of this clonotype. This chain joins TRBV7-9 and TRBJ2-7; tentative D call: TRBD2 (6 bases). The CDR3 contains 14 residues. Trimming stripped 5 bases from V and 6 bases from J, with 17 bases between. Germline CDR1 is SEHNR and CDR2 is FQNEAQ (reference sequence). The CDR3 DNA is TGTGCCAGCAGCCGATCGGGACTTAAATCCGAGCAGTACTTC. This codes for CASSRSGLKSEQYF.

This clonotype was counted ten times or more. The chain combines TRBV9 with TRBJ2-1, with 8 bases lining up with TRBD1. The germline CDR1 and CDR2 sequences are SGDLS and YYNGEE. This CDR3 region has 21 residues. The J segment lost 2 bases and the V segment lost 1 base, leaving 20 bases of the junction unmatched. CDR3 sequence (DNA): TGTGCCAGCAGCGTACCAGGGGGCAGGGGGAATGGGGACCTGGCCTACAATGAGCAGTTCTTC. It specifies CASSVPGGRGNGDLAYNEQFF.

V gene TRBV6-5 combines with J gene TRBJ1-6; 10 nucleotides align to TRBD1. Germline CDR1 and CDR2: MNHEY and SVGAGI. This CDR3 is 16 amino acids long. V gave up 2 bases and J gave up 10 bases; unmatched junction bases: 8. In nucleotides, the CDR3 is TGTGCCAGCAGTTACACCCGGACAGGGGGGTCGTCACCCCTCCACTTT. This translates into CASSYTRTGGSSPLHF.

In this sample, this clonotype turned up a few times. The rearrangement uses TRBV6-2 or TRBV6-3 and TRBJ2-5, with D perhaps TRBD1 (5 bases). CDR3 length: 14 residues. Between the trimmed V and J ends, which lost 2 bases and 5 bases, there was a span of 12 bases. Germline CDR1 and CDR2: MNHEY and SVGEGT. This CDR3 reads CASSYGSKGETQYF. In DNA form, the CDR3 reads TGTGCCAGCAGTTACGGGTCGAAGGGGGAGACCCAGTACTTC.

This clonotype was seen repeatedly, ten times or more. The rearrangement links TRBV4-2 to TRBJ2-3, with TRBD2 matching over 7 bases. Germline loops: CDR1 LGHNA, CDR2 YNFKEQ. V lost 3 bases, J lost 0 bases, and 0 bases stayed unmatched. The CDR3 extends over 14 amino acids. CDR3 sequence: CASSHSGSTDTQYF. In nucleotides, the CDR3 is TGTGCCAGCAGCCATAGCGGGAGCACAGATACGCAGTATTTT.

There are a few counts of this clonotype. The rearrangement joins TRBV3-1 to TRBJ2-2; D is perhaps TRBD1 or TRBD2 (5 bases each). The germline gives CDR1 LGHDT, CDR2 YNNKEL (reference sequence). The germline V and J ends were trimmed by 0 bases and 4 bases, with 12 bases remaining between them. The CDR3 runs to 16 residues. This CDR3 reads CASSQEWGRGTGELFF. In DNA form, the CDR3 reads TGTGCCAGCAGCCAAGAGTGGGGACGGGGCACCGGGGAGCTGTTTTTT.

CDR3 residues: CASSLGGRSTDTQYF. The CDR3 nucleotides are TGCGCCAGCAGCTTAGGGGGGCGGAGCACAGATACGCAGTATTTT. V usage is TRBV5-1 and J usage is TRBJ2-3; either TRBD1 or TRBD2 may fit D (6 bases each). The germline V and J ends were trimmed by 2 bases and 0 bases, with 10 bases remaining between them. There are 15 residues in the CDR3. From germline, CDR1 is SGHRS and CDR2 YFSETQ.

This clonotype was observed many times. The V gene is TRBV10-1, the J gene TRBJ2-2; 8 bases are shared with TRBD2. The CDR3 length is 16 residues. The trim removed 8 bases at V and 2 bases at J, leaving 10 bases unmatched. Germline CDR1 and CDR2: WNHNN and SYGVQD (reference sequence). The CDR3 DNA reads TGCGCCAGCCCTACGGGGCTAGCGGGTAACACCGGGGAGCTGTTTTTT. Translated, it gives CASPTGLAGNTGELFF.

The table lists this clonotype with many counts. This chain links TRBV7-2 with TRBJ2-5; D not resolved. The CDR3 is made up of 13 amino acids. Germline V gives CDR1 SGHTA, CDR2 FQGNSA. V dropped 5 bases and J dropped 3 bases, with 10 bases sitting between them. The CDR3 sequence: CASSKTLKETQYF. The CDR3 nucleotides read TGTGCCAGCAGCAAGACTCTAAAAGAGACCCAGTACTTC.